The 20 T cell receptor beta chains reported below all come from one sample, sequenced in a study of CXCR3-negative and CXCR3-positive naive CD8 T cells. General study points: Hydrophobicity was higher for TRB CDR3s found in CXCR3-positive naive cells than in CXCR3-negative naive cells.

Their specific antigens are unknown. It was by 5' RACE with UMI labels that the TRB cDNA libraries were prepared. Reprocessing the 5' RACE reads, TCRdb reports a single entry for every CDR3 protein and omits DNA. The clone table shows around 80,000 distinct CDR3 sequences, with the ten largest holding approximately 0.6%. Specimen: naive CXCR3+ CD8+ T cells from blood. Subset noted: CD45RO-CCR7+CD27+CD95- naive CD8+ T cells expressing CXCR3 (TNR3+). The receptor set was obtained from a human donor in good health. Some clones in this sample may be carry-over from other donors' samples.

V is TRBV20-1 and J is TRBJ2-1. CDR1 and CDR2 (germline): DFQATT, SNEGSKA (reference sequence). This CDR3 spans 14 amino acids. The CDR3 reads CSARDPSSYNEQFF.

CDR3 protein: CASSLQGEENTEAFF. The chain links TRBV27 to TRBJ1-1; the TRBD1 assignment by TCRdb is unverifiable without DNA. The CDR3 totals 15 residues. From germline, CDR1 is MNHEY and CDR2 SMNVEV (reference sequence).

The CDR3 sequence: CSVEDLSGETYEQYF. V is TRBV29-1 and J is TRBJ2-7; TCRdb reports TRBD1, a call that lacks DNA to check it against. CDR1 is SQVTM, CDR2 ANQGSEA, per germline. The CDR3 loop spans 15 amino acids.

The chain's CDR3 is CASSLEDGVNQPQHF. The chain couples TRBV7-9 to TRBJ1-5. From germline, CDR1 is SEHNR and CDR2 FQNEAQ (reference sequence). There are 15 residues in the CDR3. Full variable domain (remainder filled in from reference TRBV7-9 and TRBJ1-5): DTGVSQNPRHKITKRGQNVTFRCDPISEHNRLYWYRQTLGQGPEFLTYFQNEAQLEKSRLLSDRFSAERPKGSFSTLEIQRTEQGDSAMYLCASSLEDGVNQPQHFGDGTRLSIL.

The rearrangement joins TRBV28 to TRBJ2-7; TCRdb gives TRBD1 as the D gene, but with no DNA this cannot be confirmed. The V gene's germline CDR1 is MDHEN and CDR2 SYDVKM. This CDR3 spans 12 amino acids. The CDR3 region is CASSSGDYEQYF.

This sequence joins TRBV7-6 and TRBJ2-7; the D call of TRBD1 rests on TCRdb alone, since no DNA is present to check it. CDR1 SGHVS and CDR2 FNYEAQ come from the germline V gene. The CDR3 is 17 amino acids. CDR3 protein: CASSLVAGGGSSYEQYF.

The gene calls are TRBV6-6 and TRBJ2-1; the TCRdb call, TRBD2, lacks DNA for checking. Germline-derived CDR1 and CDR2 are MNHNY and SVGAGI (reference sequence). CDR3 size: 17 residues. This CDR3 is CASSYPLGLAGDNEQFF.

The chain carries TRBV5-8 and TRBJ1-2. Germline V gene lookup returns CDR1 SGHTS and CDR2 YDEGEE. CDR3 length: 12 residues. CDR3 loop: CASSLVGDGYTF.

This chain links TRBV13 with TRBJ2-7; TCRdb outputs TRBD1, but without DNA this stays unchecked. From germline, CDR1 is PRHDT and CDR2 FYEKMQ (reference sequence). The CDR3 totals 16 residues. CDR3: CASSSAHRTGRYEQYF.

This rearrangement joins TRBV5-1 to TRBJ2-7; lacking DNA, the TRBD1 call made by TCRdb goes unchecked. CDR1 is SGHRS, CDR2 YFSETQ, per germline. There are 14 residues in the CDR3. The CDR3: CASSPWTGPDEQYF.

The V call is TRBV6-5, the J call TRBJ2-7; TCRdb indicates TRBD1, and absent DNA this call remains unverified. The CDR3 consists of 15 residues. Germline lookup yields CDR1 MNHEY and CDR2 SVGAGI. The CDR3 spells CASSYSMSPPSEQYF.

The chain couples TRBV6-2 or TRBV6-3 to TRBJ2-5; the D call from TCRdb, TRBD2, cannot be confirmed without DNA. From germline, CDR1 is MNHEY and CDR2 SVGEGT. The CDR3 is 16 residues long. The CDR3 sequence is CASILNLAGDGETQYF.

The V and J genes are TRBV4-3 and TRBJ1-1. Germline V gives CDR1 LGHNA, CDR2 YSLEER. The CDR3 runs 15 residues. The CDR3 sequence is CASSQDQNNWLSAFF.

This sequence joins TRBV23-1 and TRBJ2-3; TCRdb's D call of TRBD1 is untestable without DNA. TRBV23-1 counts as an open reading frame of uncertain function. The CDR3 extends over 17 amino acids. The CDR3 is CASSRSPGHYNPDTQYF.

The chain links TRBV27 to TRBJ2-2; TCRdb proposes TRBD1, but this gene call is untestable without DNA. Looked up from germline, CDR1 is MNHEY and CDR2 is SMNVEV (reference sequence). The CDR3 is 13 residues long. CDR3 amino acids: CASTNRGTGELFF.

This chain links TRBV4-1 with TRBJ1-2; TCRdb calls TRBD1, which cannot be checked without DNA. The germline CDR1 and CDR2 sequences are MGHRA and YSYEKL. The CDR3 contains 19 residues. The CDR3 loop reads CASSQGDPGHRWVNYGYTF.

The chain employs TRBV29-1 and TRBJ1-1; TCRdb calls TRBD1, which cannot be checked without DNA. Germline V lookup: CDR1 SQVTM, CDR2 ANQGSEA. The CDR3 spans 12 residues. The CDR3 here is CSVGGGWTEAFF.

The rearrangement links TRBV19 to TRBJ1-1. Germline assignment: CDR1 LNHDA and CDR2 SQIVND (reference sequence). The CDR3 has 13 residues. The CDR3 sequence: CASNLGANTEAFF. Using reference TRBV19 and TRBJ1-1 for the parts outside the CDR3, the full variable domain is DGGITQSPKYLFRKEGQNVTLSCEQNLNHDAMYWYRQDPGQGLRLIYYSQIVNDFQKGDIAEGYSVSREKKESFPLTVTSAQKNPTAFYLCASNLGANTEAFFGQGTRLTVV.

The chain joins TRBV25-1 to TRBJ1-1; lacking DNA, the TRBD1 call made by TCRdb goes unchecked. The germline CDR1 and CDR2 sequences are MGHDK and SYGVNS. The CDR3 extends over 12 amino acids. CDR3 protein: CASSDRGTEAFF.

This chain links TRBV5-1 with TRBJ2-3; the TCRdb call, TRBD1, lacks DNA for checking. CDR1 SGHRS and CDR2 YFSETQ come from the germline V gene. This CDR3 has 13 residues. The CDR3 sequence: CASSISQGDTQYF.